These T cell receptor beta chains were read from a single sample in a study of CD8 T cells in ankylosing spondylitis. Using its own MiXCR run on the 5' RACE reads, TCRdb lists one record per CDR3 protein. The table includes more than 400,000 distinct CDR3 sequences, about 5.4% detected once. Sequenced material: blood, either unsorted or a sorted T cell fraction (not recorded which). The receptor source for this set is a male donor with ankylosing spondylitis. Each CDR3 is given with its conserved first and last residue. A D gene is named only where the DNA matches it firmly. Expanded clones are given a class, and other clones once, few, many or no size at all.

cdr3_aa	cdr3_nt	cdr3_length	d_call	v_call	j_call	clone_size
CASSPYYEQFF	TGTGCCAGCAGCCCCTATTATGAGCAGTTCTTC	11	NA	TRBV7-2	TRBJ2-1	many
CASGAGHHDVQYF	TGTGCCAGCGGCGCCGGGCATCACGACGTGCAGTACTTC	13	NA	TRBV5-6	TRBJ2-7	NA
CSAPSRTSFHEQFF	TGCAGTGCCCCGTCCAGGACTAGCTTCCATGAGCAGTTCTTC	14	TRBD2	TRBV20-1	TRBJ2-1	many
CSPTWGSTDTQYF	TGCAGTCCAACTTGGGGGAGCACAGATACGCAGTATTTT	13	NA	TRBV20-1	TRBJ2-3	many
CASSQDSASGGSWDNEQFF	TGTGCCAGCAGCCAAGACTCAGCCTCGGGTGGTAGCTGGGACAATGAGCAGTTCTTC	19	NA	TRBV4-2	TRBJ2-1	many
CASSYPEPRVHEQYF	TGTGCCAGCAGTTACCCAGAACCCAGGGTCCACGAGCAGTACTTC	15	NA	TRBV6-2/TRBV6-3	TRBJ2-7	many
CASSPTDGGNSPLHF	TGTGCCAGCAGCCCTACCGACGGAGGGAATTCACCCCTCCACTTT	15	NA	TRBV6-1	TRBJ1-6	many
CASSRSNRGETQYF	TGTGCCAGCAGTAGGTCAAACCGTGGGGAGACCCAGTACTTC	14	NA	TRBV12-3/TRBV12-4	TRBJ2-5	many
CASSYRQGSSQETQYF	TGCGCCAGCAGCTATCGACAGGGGTCAAGCCAAGAGACCCAGTACTTC	16	TRBD1	TRBV5-1	TRBJ2-5	many
CATSVASGRDTDTQYF	TGTGCCACCAGTGTTGCTAGCGGGAGAGACACAGATACGCAGTATTTT	16	TRBD2	TRBV24-1	TRBJ2-3	many
CASSPQPGVSYNEQFF	TGTGCCAGCTCACCTCAACCAGGGGTTTCCTACAATGAGCAGTTCTTC	16	NA	TRBV18	TRBJ2-1	many
CASLGLAHYNEQFF	TGTGCCAGCTTGGGACTAGCGCACTACAATGAGCAGTTCTTC	14	TRBD2	TRBV7-9	TRBJ2-1	many
CASSPGPGNGYTF	TGCGCCAGCAGCCCCGGCCCCGGGAATGGCTACACCTTC	13	NA	TRBV5-1	TRBJ1-2	many
CASSSSDPGNTIYF	TGCGCCAGCAGCTCCTCGGATCCGGGAAACACCATATATTTT	14	NA	TRBV5-1	TRBJ1-3	many
CAISEKGDNGNTIYF	TGTGCCATCAGTGAGAAGGGGGACAACGGAAACACCATATATTTT	15	NA	TRBV10-3	TRBJ1-3	many
CASSARDKELFF	TGTGCCAGCAGTGCCCGGGACAAGGAGCTGTTTTTT	12	NA	TRBV2	TRBJ2-2	few
CASSPFTGGYGYTF	TGTGCCAGCAGTCCCTTTACAGGGGGCTATGGCTACACCTTC	14	TRBD1	TRBV27	TRBJ1-2	many
CASSLQNQETQYF	TGTGCCAGCTCACTACAAAATCAAGAGACCCAGTACTTC	13	NA	TRBV18	TRBJ2-5	few
CASSFSGPSYEQYF	TGTGCCAGCAGTTTTTCTGGGCCTTCCTACGAGCAGTACTTC	14	NA	TRBV28	TRBJ2-7	many
CASSKGTSVMAYEQYF	TGTGCCAGCAGCAAAGGGACATCAGTCATGGCCTACGAGCAGTACTTC	16	NA	TRBV21-1	TRBJ2-7	NA
CSAKAQNRGLGEQYF	TGCAGTGCTAAGGCTCAAAACAGGGGGCTGGGAGAGCAGTACTTC	15	TRBD1	TRBV20-1	TRBJ2-7	NA
CASSQRAYTQETQYF	TGTGCCAGCAGCCAACGAGCTTATACCCAAGAGACCCAGTACTTC	15	NA	TRBV4-2	TRBJ2-5	NA
CASSKLAGETQYF	TGTGCCAGCAGCAAACTAGCAGGGGAGACCCAGTACTTC	13	NA	TRBV11-1	TRBJ2-5	NA
CASSLGGSGSWEQFF	TGTGCCAGCAGCTTAGGTGGTAGCGGGAGCTGGGAGCAGTTCTTC	15	TRBD2	TRBV11-3	TRBJ2-1	once
CASSPADRSEQYF	TGCGCCAGCAGTCCTGCCGACAGGTCGGAGCAGTACTTC	13	NA	TRBV5-1	TRBJ2-7	many
CSARDRDRTTEAFF	TGCAGTGCTAGAGATCGGGACCGGACAACTGAAGCTTTCTTT	14	NA	TRBV20-1	TRBJ1-1	many
CASSPAAGRPKQFF	TGTGCCAGCAGCCCGGCGGCGGGTCGGCCAAAGCAGTTCTTC	14	NA	TRBV11-3	TRBJ2-1	few
CASSLNRGTEAFF	TGTGCCAGCAGTCTAAACAGGGGAACTGAAGCTTTCTTT	13	TRBD1	TRBV27	TRBJ1-1	many
CASSLNAGVLAEQYF	TGTGCCAGCAGTTTAAACGCAGGGGTCCTGGCCGAGCAGTACTTC	15	NA	TRBV12-3/TRBV12-4	TRBJ2-7	NA